The present T cell receptor (beta chain) was sequenced within a study of cytomegalovirus exposure and HLA in healthy donors. Study-level results: Being productive about 87% or about 30% of the time was typical of most TCR beta V segments in an earlier analysis. A later analysis linked some 18,000 TCR beta sequences to HLA alleles at 0.05 false discovery rate. According to the study, 150 to 200 TCR beta chains were cytomegalovirus-associated.

Primers included in the PCR were 60 Vbeta and 13 Jbeta primers. Method: immunoSEQ multiplex PCR; TCRdb's copy keeps in-frame clones and lacks some. The sample has approximately 89,000 clones, around 74% seen once; the top ten hold roughly 9.1%. The CDR3 sequence is 14 residues long. V was clipped by 8 bases and J by 6 bases; unmatched bases: 9. Germline V lookup: CDR1 MNHNS, CDR2 SASEGT. Details on this clone: Its antigen is not identified.

J is TRBJ2-3 and V is TRBV6-1; the match to TRBD2 covers 9 bases. The origin of this receptor is a man aged 30-40 years in good health and CMV-seropositive. Sequencing was performed on PBMCs. CDR3 nucleotides: TGTGCCAGCCGTCGAAGCGGGGGGTCTGATACGCAGTATTTT. Its translation: CASRRSGGSDTQYF.